Listed here is a single T cell receptor (beta chain). Per the germline V gene, CDR1 is MDHEN and CDR2 is SYDVKM. Between the trimmed V and J ends, which lost 1 base and 0 bases, there was a span of 10 bases. The CDR3 covers 16 residues. The source of the sample is a study of blood T cell repertoires in COVID-19. Study context: T cells, B-cell-depleted T cells, or PBMCs supplied cDNA or gDNA.

Seattle researchers signed up patients amid active infection and tracked them longitudinally. Per the original data handling: Using reference gene primer amplification, nucleated cell counts were estimated. Produced via immunoSEQ multiplex PCR; TCRdb's table is partial and in-frame only. D and trimming were read from the DNA, whereas the V and J calls and clone size are those reported in that table. The sample lists approximately 290,000 clones; 90% to 95% were seen once. The V call is TRBV28, the J call TRBJ1-5; no reliable D call. The source material was peripheral blood. This clonotype was sampled from a woman aged 25-40 years with COVID-19, enrolled during active disease. This CDR3 is CASSLLRIYSNQPQHF. In DNA, the CDR3 is TGTGCCAGCAGTTTATTGAGGATTTATAGCAATCAGCCCCAGCATTTT.